These 28 T cell receptor beta chains were sequenced from one sample in a study of cytomegalovirus exposure and HLA in healthy donors. PCR primers comprised 60 Vbeta and 13 Jbeta primers. Sequencing used immunoSEQ multiplex PCR; TCRdb keeps in-frame clones, though not all of them. The table shows over 150,000 clones, with about 80% occurring only once. Sequenced sample: PBMCs. The receptor source for this set is a woman in her 30s in good health and CMV-seropositive.

The chain combines TRBV6-5 with TRBJ1-2; tentatively, D is TRBD1 (6 bases). Germline V gene lookup returns CDR1 MNHEY and CDR2 SVGAGI. The CDR3 has 15 residues. Trimming took off 5 bases at V and 8 bases at J, with 21 bases between the two ends. CDR3 sequence: CASSTPTPGAAGYTF. The DNA of the CDR3 is TGTGCCAGCAGTACCCCGACTCCAGGGGCAGCGGGCTACACCTTC.

The table lists this clone with a count of one. The chain links TRBV4-2 to TRBJ1-5; perhaps TRBD1 as D (5 bases). This CDR3 region has 15 residues. The germline CDR1 and CDR2 sequences are LGHNA and YNFKEQ. V was pared by 0 bases and J by 5 bases, with 11 bases between. The CDR3 region has the DNA TGTGCCAGCAGCCAAGATCGGAGGGGAGATCAGCCCCAGCATTTT. Protein sequence: CASSQDRRGDQPQHF.

The V and J genes are TRBV30 and TRBJ1-2; maybe TRBD1 (5 bases). With 0 bases removed from V and 1 base from J, the gap between germline ends came to 12 bases. Germline CDR1 GTSNPN, CDR2 SVGIG (reference sequence). This CDR3 contains 15 residues. CDR3 bases: TGTGCCTGGAGTGTCTCCAGGGCCTTTAACTATGGCTACACCTTC. Translated: CAWSVSRAFNYGYTF.

This rearrangement joins TRBV19 to TRBJ2-7; D may be TRBD1 (6 bases). Per germline, CDR1 LNHDA and CDR2 SQIVND (reference sequence). The CDR3 length is 14 residues. V gave up 1 base and J gave up 1 base, with 8 bases separating them. CDR3 bases: TGTGCCAGTAGTATAGGACAGGCGTCCTACGAGCAGTACTTC. This gives the protein CASSIGQASYEQYF. Drawing the rest from reference TRBV19 and TRBJ2-7, the complete variable domain is DGGITQSPKYLFRKEGQNVTLSCEQNLNHDAMYWYRQDPGQGLRLIYYSQIVNDFQKGDIAEGYSVSREKKESFPLTVTSAQKNPTAFYLCASSIGQASYEQYFGPGTRLTVT.

J is TRBJ2-1 and V is TRBV7-6; D is perhaps TRBD2 (6 bases). The V gene's germline CDR1 is SGHVS and CDR2 FNYEAQ. This CDR3 is 14 amino acids long. V was clipped by 4 bases and J by 10 bases, with 17 bases between them. The CDR3 here is CASSWQSGTQEQFF. The CDR3 DNA is TGTGCCAGCAGCTGGCAATCCGGGACTCAGGAGCAGTTCTTC.

The J gene is TRBJ1-5, the V gene TRBV28; D is undetermined. CDR1 MDHEN and CDR2 SYDVKM come from the germline V gene. There are 11 residues in the CDR3. V was shortened by 9 bases and J by 0 bases, with 3 bases between the two germline ends. The CDR3 is CASNSNQPQHF. Written as DNA, the CDR3 is TGTGCCAGTAATAGCAATCAGCCCCAGCATTTT.

Regarding this clone: The sample contains more than one DNA sequence encoding this CDR3. The rearrangement uses TRBV7-6 and TRBJ1-5; 10 nucleotides match TRBD1. Germline values: CDR1 SGHVS, CDR2 FNYEAQ. With 1 base clipped from V and 2 bases from J, the junction kept 5 bases outside the gene matches. The CDR3 is made up of 17 amino acids. The DNA for the CDR3 is TGTGCCAGCAGCTTAGTGACAGGGGGCGCGGGCAATCAGCCCCAGCATTTT. This sequence encodes CASSLVTGGAGNQPQHF. The full variable domain, its missing parts supplied by reference TRBV7-6 and TRBJ1-5, is GAGVSQSPRYKVTKRGQDVALRCDPISGHVSLYWYRQALGQGPEFLTYFNYEAQQDKSGLPNDRFSAERPEGSISTLTIQRTEQRDSAMYRCASSLVTGGAGNQPQHFGDGTRLSIL.

The rearrangement uses TRBV6-1 and TRBJ2-7, with D maybe TRBD1 (5 bases). The CDR3 length is 13 residues. V lost 4 bases and J lost 5, with 12 bases in between. Germline V gene sequence: CDR1 MNHNS, CDR2 SASEGT. The CDR3 DNA is TGTGCCAGCAGTGCCTCAGGGATGAACGAGCAGTACTTC. Its translation is CASSASGMNEQYF.

The gene calls are TRBV7-9 and TRBJ1-1; D gene ambiguous. This CDR3 is 14 amino acids long. Deletions cut 5 bases from V and 4 bases from J, with 14 bases between. Germline loops: CDR1 SEHNR, CDR2 FQNEAQ (reference sequence). The CDR3 region is CASSPTNSGTEAFF. The DNA of the CDR3 is TGTGCCAGCAGCCCAACAAATTCGGGCACTGAAGCTTTCTTT.

As for this clone: The identical CDR3 is also encoded by other nucleotide sequences in the sample. The genes are TRBV6-1 and TRBJ1-4; D may be TRBD1 (5 bases). The V and J ends lost 6 bases and 2 bases respectively, with 10 bases between them. Germline V lookup: CDR1 MNHNS, CDR2 SASEGT. The CDR3 spans 14 residues. The CDR3 loop reads CASSRTQTNEKLFF. The CDR3 DNA reads TGTGCCAGCAGCCGGACACAGACTAATGAAAAACTGTTTTTT.

V gene TRBV6-1 combines with J gene TRBJ2-7, with 9 bases matching TRBD2. The CDR3 runs to 13 residues. The V and J ends lost 4 bases and 6 bases, in that order; junction bases with no gene match: 4. Germline CDR1 MNHNS, CDR2 SASEGT. The CDR3 region is CASSGSGSLEQYF. DNA of the CDR3: TGTGCCAGCAGTGGTAGCGGGAGCCTCGAGCAGTACTTC.

The chain uses TRBV29-1 and TRBJ2-1; D possibly corresponds to TRBD2 (6 bases). Looked up from germline, CDR1 is SQVTM and CDR2 is ANQGSEA. V shed 0 bases and J shed 8 bases, with 11 bases lying between them. The CDR3 length is 13 residues. The CDR3 DNA reads TGCAGCGTTGAAGATCTTCGCGGGGATGAGCAGTTCTTC. Protein sequence: CSVEDLRGDEQFF.

V gene TRBV5-1 combines with J gene TRBJ2-7; 7 positions agree with TRBD1. The germline CDR1 and CDR2 sequences are SGHRS and YFSETQ. This CDR3 is 15 amino acids long. With 3 bases clipped from V and 2 bases from J, the junction kept 8 bases outside the gene matches. The DNA for the CDR3 is TGCGCCAGCAGCTCGGATGGACAGGTCCCCTACGAGCAGTACTTC. It encodes CASSSDGQVPYEQYF.

This chain joins TRBV29-1 and TRBJ2-5; 9 positions agree with TRBD2. Germline CDR1 and CDR2: SQVTM and ANQGSEA. This CDR3 is 12 amino acids long. Germline trimming cut 7 bases from V and 3 bases from J; bases unmatched to any gene: 3. The CDR3 coding sequence is TGCAGCGACCGACTAGCGGAAGAGACCCAGTACTTC. It translates to CSDRLAEETQYF.

V usage is TRBV5-5 and J usage is TRBJ2-1, with 11 bases aligning to TRBD2. The CDR3 totals 16 residues. Germline V gene sequence: CDR1 SGHKS, CDR2 YYEKEE (reference sequence). Losses at the gene ends were 4 bases for V and 3 bases for J; bases not matched to a gene: 6. Here the CDR3 DNA reads TGTGCCAGCAGCAGCACTAGCGGGAGTTTCTACAATGAGCAGTTCTTC. It translates to CASSSTSGSFYNEQFF. The full variable domain, completed using reference TRBV5-5 and TRBJ2-1, is DAGVTQSPTHLIKTRGQQVTLRCSPISGHKSVSWYQQVLGQGPQFIFQYYEKEERGRGNFPDRFSARQFPNYSSELNVNALLLGDSALYLCASSSTSGSFYNEQFFGPGTRLTVL.

CDR3 bases: TGTGCCACCCAAAGGGGGCTTGGAAACACCATATATTTT. Translated, it gives CATQRGLGNTIYF. The gene calls are TRBV19 and TRBJ1-3; TRBD1 matches 7 bases. The CDR3 covers 13 residues. With 10 bases clipped from V and 3 bases from J, the junction kept 6 bases outside the gene matches. The V gene's germline CDR1 is LNHDA and CDR2 SQIVND (reference sequence).

This clone was detected only a few times. V usage is TRBV2 and J usage is TRBJ2-7, with 9 nucleotides matching TRBD2. There are 14 residues in the CDR3. Germline assignment: CDR1 SNHLY and CDR2 FYNNEI. V dropped 5 bases and J dropped 3; count of bases not matched to a gene: 5. The CDR3 sequence is CASSSTSGFYEQYF. For the CDR3, the DNA is TGTGCCAGCAGTTCGACTAGCGGCTTCTACGAGCAGTACTTC.

The V gene is TRBV23-1, the J gene TRBJ1-2; 8 nucleotides match TRBD1. TRBV23-1 is flagged as an ORF with uncertain function. The CDR3 has 14 amino acids. The trim removed 2 bases at V and 8 bases at J, leaving 7 bases unmatched. The CDR3 loop is CASSQIGTGRGYTF. The CDR3, as DNA: TGCGCCAGCAGTCAAATCGGGACAGGAAGAGGCTACACCTTC.

This clone was seen only a few times. The chain carries TRBV18 and TRBJ1-5; tentative D call: TRBD1 (5 bases). Per the germline V gene, CDR1 is KGHSH and CDR2 is LQKENI. This CDR3 is built from 14 residues. The V end was cut by 3 bases, the J end by 4 bases, with 10 bases between. The CDR3 spells CASSPAGTNQPQHF. The CDR3 DNA reads TGTGCCAGCTCACCGGCAGGGACTAATCAGCCCCAGCATTTT.

The chain employs TRBV7-9 and TRBJ2-3; 9 nucleotides align to TRBD1. The V segment lost 8 bases and the J segment 4 bases; nucleotides outside the gene matches: 4. Germline CDR1 is SEHNR and CDR2 is FQNEAQ (reference sequence). The CDR3 extends over 13 amino acids. The CDR3, as DNA: TGTGCCAGCGGGACAGGGAGCGCAGATACGCAGTATTTT. Amino acid sequence: CASGTGSADTQYF.

The rearrangement links TRBV18 to TRBJ1-2; the match to TRBD1 covers 10 bases. CDR1 and CDR2 from the germline V gene are KGHSH and LQKENI. The CDR3 is 15 residues long. V gave up 3 bases and J gave up 4 bases; unmatched junction bases: 5. CDR3 in amino acids: CASSPGQGTLYGYTF. CDR3 DNA: TGTGCCAGCTCACCGGGACAGGGGACTCTCTATGGCTACACCTTC.

V and J are TRBV9 and TRBJ1-4; D is perhaps TRBD1 (6 bases). The V end was cut by 2 bases, the J end by 5 bases, with 13 bases between. Germline assignment: CDR1 SGDLS and CDR2 YYNGEE. This CDR3 has 15 residues. The CDR3 protein is CASSVATGENEKLFF. The CDR3 DNA follows: TGTGCCAGCAGCGTTGCGACAGGAGAGAATGAAAAACTGTTTTTT.

The J gene is TRBJ2-7, the V gene TRBV15, with TRBD1 identical over 8 bases. This CDR3 contains 15 residues. CDR1 is LNHNV, CDR2 YYDKDF, per germline (reference sequence). V lost 3 bases to trimming and J lost 0 bases; unmatched junction nucleotides: 4. CDR3 sequence: CATSRTGASSYEQYF. The CDR3 nucleotides read TGTGCCACCAGCAGGACAGGGGCGAGCTCCTACGAGCAGTACTTC.

J is TRBJ2-7 and V is TRBV4-3; 7 bases agree with TRBD2. The V gene's germline CDR1 is LGHNA and CDR2 YSLEER. This CDR3 has 17 residues. With V trimmed by 0 bases and J by 2 bases, 10 bases remained unmatched. This CDR3 reads CASSQEGLAEGAYEQYF. CDR3 nucleotides: TGCGCCAGCAGCCAAGAGGGCCTAGCGGAGGGCGCCTACGAGCAGTACTTC.

The rearrangement uses TRBV27 and TRBJ2-7; the D gene is possibly TRBD1 (5 bases). V lost 3 bases and J 3 bases, leaving 9 bases between the germline ends. Germline V gene lookup returns CDR1 MNHEY and CDR2 SMNVEV (reference sequence). This CDR3 region has 13 residues. This CDR3 reads CASSLDKSYEQYF. The DNA for the CDR3 is TGTGCCAGCAGTTTGGACAAGAGCTACGAGCAGTACTTC.

The rearrangement joins TRBV5-6 to TRBJ1-1; 7 nucleotides agree with TRBD1. J was trimmed by 7 bases and V by 4 bases; bases with no gene match: 13. The CDR3 consists of 15 residues. The V gene's germline CDR1 is SGHDT and CDR2 YYEEEE. The CDR3 nucleotides read TGTGCCAGCAGCCATCAGACAGGGTTAACAAGTGAAGCTTTCTTT. Translation: CASSHQTGLTSEAFF. The variable domain in full, completed from reference TRBV5-6 and TRBJ1-1, reads DAGVTQSPTHLIKTRGQQVTLRCSPKSGHDTVSWYQQALGQGPQFIFQYYEEEERQRGNFPDRFSGHQFPNYSSELNVNALLLGDSALYLCASSHQTGLTSEAFFGQGTRLTVV.

The chain joins TRBV6-1 to TRBJ2-5, with 7 nucleotides matching TRBD1. Per germline, CDR1 MNHNS and CDR2 SASEGT. There are 15 residues in the CDR3. J gave up 4 bases and V 3 bases, and 8 bases lay outside the gene matches. The CDR3 bases are TGTGCCAGCAGTGAGGACAGGTTGGGCATAGAGACCCAGTACTTC. This translates into CASSEDRLGIETQYF.

This clone was seen a handful of times. The chain is built from TRBV2 and TRBJ2-2; D call uncertain. V shed 2 bases and J shed 6 bases, with 7 bases lying between them. Germline V gives CDR1 SNHLY, CDR2 FYNNEI. This CDR3 comprises 13 residues. The CDR3 sequence is CASSERVAGELFF. The CDR3 DNA reads as TGTGCCAGCAGTGAACGGGTAGCCGGGGAGCTGTTTTTT.